This T cell receptor beta chain was identified in a study of T cell responses to AZD1222 COVID-19 vaccine. The CDR3 is 15 amino acids. The germline V gene encodes CDR1 MDHEN and CDR2 SYDVKM. V gave up 7 bases and J gave up 3 bases, with 19 bases separating them. The data were produced by immunoSEQ multiplex PCR, yet TCRdb's version contains in-frame clones alone and is incomplete. The sample carries more than 65,000 clones, roughly nine tenths recorded once. The source was peripheral blood, collected on day 0 of AZD1222 vaccination. V and J are TRBV28 and TRBJ2-7; D tentatively reads TRBD1 or TRBD2 (5 bases each). This clonotype was obtained from an adult in good health. The CDR3 DNA follows: TGTGCCAGCACCCAGGGACGAGCGGACGGCTACGAGCAGTACTTC. Residues: CASTQGRADGYEQYF.